The entry that follows covers one TCR beta chain sequence. This sample was taken from a study of blood T cell repertoires in COVID-19. Study-wide background: PBMCs, B-cell-depleted T cells, or T cells provided the cDNA or gDNA that made up the material.

The assay was immunoSEQ multiplex PCR, and TCRdb's table has in-frame clones only and misses some. The sample contains over 250,000 clones, about 87% of which appear only once. Participants were aged roughly 18 to 95 years, lived in some 23 US areas, and enrolled virtually. Participants' reported clinical history set cohort assignment. In Cohort 3, a recovered donor had either two negative PCRs, clearance, or symptom resolution. Germline V lookup: CDR1 SGHVS, CDR2 FQNEAQ. V lost 0 bases to trimming and J lost 6 bases; unmatched junction nucleotides: 7. The CDR3 totals 16 residues. The chain uses TRBV7-8 and TRBJ1-5; TRBD1 matches 8 bases. Sequencing input: PBMCs or T cells enriched from blood (not recorded which). The receptor was isolated from a woman aged 25 to 45 who had recovered from COVID-19. CDR3 amino acids: CASSLAGRGRAQPQHF. In nucleotides, the CDR3 is TGTGCCAGCAGCTTAGCGGGCAGGGGGCGAGCTCAGCCCCAGCATTTT.